The 13 T cell receptor beta chains below come from one sample, sequenced in a study of CD8+ T cells in alopecia areata. TCR sequencing used cDNA made by reverse transcription of extracted RNA. Sequencing used immunoSEQ multiplex PCR; TCRdb keeps in-frame clones, though not all of them. This table holds 90,000 to 100,000 clones, more than 35% found once. The sample consisted of CD4+ T cells sorted from blood. The source of these receptors is a human donor with alopecia areata.

This clone was counted once. The rearrangement joins TRBV5-1 to TRBJ2-1; TRBD1 matches at 8 bases. The trim removed 1 base at V and 10 bases at J, leaving 10 bases unmatched. This CDR3 region has 15 residues. Germline V gives CDR1 SGHRS, CDR2 YFSETQ. As DNA, the CDR3 is TGCGCCAGCAGCTTGCGGCAGGGGGCGACTGGAGAGCAGTTCTTC. Translating gives CASSLRQGATGEQFF.

V usage is TRBV2 and J usage is TRBJ2-1; D perhaps matches TRBD2 (5 bases). V lost 7 bases and J lost 12, with 16 bases in between. The CDR3 is made up of 12 amino acids. CDR1 is SNHLY and CDR2 is FYNNEI in the germline V gene. The CDR3 sequence is CASNDEGPGQFF. Written as DNA, the CDR3 is TGTGCCAGCAATGACGAGGGCCCGGGGCAGTTCTTC.

This clone showed up just a few times. The J gene is TRBJ1-2, the V gene TRBV18; tentative D call: TRBD1 (5 bases). The CDR3 runs to 16 residues. Trimming took 2 bases from V and 2 from J, leaving 15 bases between them. Germline values: CDR1 KGHSH, CDR2 LQKENI. CDR3 protein: CASSPLGEGVNYGYTF. The CDR3, as DNA: TGTGCCAGCTCACCATTAGGGGAAGGAGTGAACTATGGCTACACCTTC.

The rearrangement joins TRBV6-5 to TRBJ2-3; tentatively, D is TRBD2 (5 bases). CDR3 length: 13 amino acids. In germline, CDR1 is MNHEY, CDR2 SVGAGI. V lost 0 bases and J 6 bases, leaving 7 bases between the germline ends. CDR3 nucleotides: TGTGCCAGCAGTTACTCGAGGGAGGATACGCAGTATTTT. This codes for CASSYSREDTQYF.

The chain employs TRBV29-1 and TRBJ2-4; TRBD1 matches at 8 bases. Germline CDR1 reads SQVTM; CDR2 reads ANQGSEA. The CDR3 has 13 residues. The V and J ends lost 7 bases and 2 bases, in that order; junction bases with no gene match: 4. The CDR3 protein is CSANRGSKNIQYF. Here the CDR3 DNA reads TGCAGCGCAAACAGGGGGTCCAAAAACATTCAGTACTTC.

Only a few counts were recorded for this clone. This chain links TRBV29-1 with TRBJ2-7; no definite D call. V lost 4 bases and J 5 bases, leaving 15 bases between the germline ends. Germline CDR1 is SQVTM and CDR2 is ANQGSEA. The CDR3 contains 13 residues. The CDR3 DNA sequence: TGCAGCGTTGCCCGGCTAGTCGGCCACGAGCAGTACTTC. As protein: CSVARLVGHEQYF.

This clone was seen a single time. The chain links TRBV2 to TRBJ2-1; D unclear. This CDR3 has 11 residues. Trimming pared 5 bases from V and 15 bases from J, leaving 14 bases between. CDR1 SNHLY and CDR2 FYNNEI come from the germline V gene. The CDR3 DNA is TGTGCCAGCAGTAACGGTCCCAACACGTTCTTC. This gives the protein CASSNGPNTFF.

The gene calls are TRBV7-2 and TRBJ2-5; 14 nucleotides match TRBD2. The junction had 2 bases not matched to a gene; V was cut back by 0 bases and J by 2 bases. CDR3 size: 17 residues. Germline loops: CDR1 SGHTA, CDR2 FQGNSA. The CDR3 here is CASSLAGLAGGQETQYF. CDR3 nucleotide sequence: TGTGCCAGCAGCTTAGCAGGACTAGCGGGGGGACAAGAGACCCAGTACTTC. The complete variable domain, with remaining parts taken from reference TRBV7-2 and TRBJ2-5, reads GAGVSQSPSNKVTEKGKDVELRCDPISGHTALYWYRQSLGQGLEFLIYFQGNSAPDKSGLPSDRFSAERTGGSVSTLTIQRTQQEDSAVYLCASSLAGLAGGQETQYFGPGTRLLVL.

The chain is built from TRBV6-7 and TRBJ2-3, with D unresolved. TRBV6-7 is classed as an ORF, of uncertain function. With 6 bases removed from V and 1 base from J, the gap between germline ends came to 20 bases. This CDR3 contains 17 residues. The DNA for the CDR3 is TGTGCCAGCAGCACCAAGGACCCAACGCCTGGCACAGATACGCAGTATTTT. Protein product: CASSTKDPTPGTDTQYF.

This clone was counted between two and nine times. The J gene is TRBJ2-1, the V gene TRBV6-5; a weak D match, TRBD2 (5 bases). Between the trimmed V and J ends, which lost 3 bases and 9 bases, there was a span of 15 bases. The CDR3 spans 14 residues. Germline V gene sequence: CDR1 MNHEY, CDR2 SVGAGI. The CDR3 DNA follows: TGTGCCAGCAGTTATGGCCTGGCGGGTTTTGAGCAGTTCTTC. It is translated as CASSYGLAGFEQFF.

This clone was picked up a small number of times. This sequence joins TRBV7-9 and TRBJ2-3, with TRBD2 matching over 10 bases. After removal of 5 bases from V and 5 bases from J, the junction contained 4 bases not matched to a gene. This CDR3 has 14 amino acids. The germline V gene has CDR1 SEHNR and CDR2 FQNEAQ (reference sequence). This CDR3 reads CASSMRTSGDTQYF. DNA for the CDR3: TGTGCCAGCAGCATGAGGACTAGCGGAGATACGCAGTATTTT. Drawing the rest from reference TRBV7-9 and TRBJ2-3, the complete variable domain is DTGVSQNPRHKITKRGQNVTFRCDPISEHNRLYWYRQTLGQGPEFLTYFQNEAQLEKSRLLSDRFSAERPKGSFSTLEIQRTEQGDSAMYLCASSMRTSGDTQYFGPGTRLTVL.

The V gene is TRBV5-4, the J gene TRBJ2-5; D unresolved. Per the germline V gene, CDR1 is SGHNT and CDR2 is YYREEE (reference sequence). Trimming stripped 4 bases from V and 3 bases from J, with 4 bases between. The CDR3 runs to 11 residues. The CDR3 is CASSQKETQYF. The CDR3 nucleotides are TGTGCCAGCAGCCAAAAAGAGACCCAGTACTTC.

The chain recombines TRBV5-6 with TRBJ2-3; 8 bases map to TRBD1. Germline V gene data show CDR1 as SGHDT and CDR2 as YYEEEE. The CDR3 contains 14 residues. V shed 4 bases, J shed 8 bases, and the junction held 9 bases outside the gene matches. Here the CDR3 reads CASSARTGLSTQYF. CDR3 DNA sequence: TGTGCCAGCAGCGCACGGACAGGGCTGAGTACGCAGTATTTT.